The 7 T cell receptor beta chains given below trace back to one sample, sequenced in a study of T cell responses to AZD1222 COVID-19 vaccine. TCRdb's table, derived via immunoSEQ multiplex PCR, lists solely in-frame clones and lacks some. The profile covers tens of thousands of clones, with approximately 85% appearing a single time and approximately 3.6% taken by the ten largest. Sample: peripheral blood, taken 28 days after the second AZD1222 dose. Source of these receptors: an adult who received the AZD1222 COVID-19 vaccine.

V gene TRBV5-4 combines with J gene TRBJ2-1; 10 nucleotides agree with TRBD2. Germline CDR1 SGHNT, CDR2 YYREEE (reference sequence). J lost 2 bases, V lost 0 bases, and 2 bases had no gene match. The CDR3 is 16 residues long. CDR3 region: CASSLASGRAYNEQFF. CDR3 bases: TGTGCCAGCAGCTTGGCTAGCGGGAGAGCCTACAATGAGCAGTTCTTC. Using reference TRBV5-4 and TRBJ2-1 for the parts outside the CDR3, the full variable domain is ETGVTQSPTHLIKTRGQQVTLRCSSQSGHNTVSWYQQALGQGPQFIFQYYREEENGRGNFPPRFSGLQFPNYSSELNVNALELDDSALYLCASSLASGRAYNEQFFGPGTRLTVL.

V usage is TRBV27 and J usage is TRBJ1-1, with D uncertain. CDR1 and CDR2 (germline): MNHEY, SMNVEV (reference sequence). V was shortened by 3 bases and J by 5 bases, with 7 bases between the two germline ends. The CDR3 consists of 12 residues. The CDR3 protein is CASSFTGTEAFF. The CDR3 bases are TGTGCCAGCAGTTTCACGGGAACTGAAGCTTTCTTT.

V usage is TRBV14 and J usage is TRBJ1-2; D is ambiguous. The CDR3 is 15 amino acids. The V end lost 4 bases, the J end lost 4 bases, and 16 bases lay between the germline ends. Germline V gene sequence: CDR1 SGHDN, CDR2 FVKESK. The CDR3, as DNA: TGTGCCAGCAGCCCTACCAGGATTCCTATCTATGGCTACACCTTC. Protein product: CASSPTRIPIYGYTF.

The CDR3 sequence: CATSRGLAGAFQETQYF. The CDR3 DNA reads as TGTGCCACCAGCAGGGGACTAGCGGGAGCCTTCCAAGAGACCCAGTACTTC. The chain couples TRBV15 to TRBJ2-5; 14 nucleotides line up with TRBD2. There are 17 residues in the CDR3. Germline CDR1 is LNHNV and CDR2 is YYDKDF (reference sequence). With V trimmed by 3 bases and J by 1 base, 4 bases remained unmatched.

The V and J genes are TRBV12-3 or TRBV12-4 and TRBJ1-2, with D maybe TRBD1 (5 bases). Trimming removed 3 bases at V and 9 bases at J, with 11 bases between. The CDR3 is made up of 12 amino acids. This chain's CDR3 is CASSLGRGSYTF. CDR3 in DNA: TGTGCCAGCAGTTTGGGTAGGGGTAGCTACACCTTC.

The V gene is TRBV13, the J gene TRBJ2-3; D remains unclear. CDR1 is PRHDT, CDR2 FYEKMQ, per germline (reference sequence). The CDR3 has 12 residues. V was trimmed by 4 bases and J by 5 bases, leaving 7 bases between them. The CDR3 DNA sequence: TGTGCCAGCAGCTGGCTACGAGATACGCAGTATTTT. Translating it yields CASSWLRDTQYF.

The chain couples TRBV2 to TRBJ2-4, with 8 bases that match TRBD2. Trimming removed 8 bases from V and 5 bases from J; junction bases left unmatched: 2. Germline values: CDR1 SNHLY, CDR2 FYNNEI. The CDR3 is 12 residues long. CDR3 region: CASVGLENIQYF. DNA of the CDR3: TGTGCCAGCGTGGGACTAGAAAACATTCAGTACTTC.